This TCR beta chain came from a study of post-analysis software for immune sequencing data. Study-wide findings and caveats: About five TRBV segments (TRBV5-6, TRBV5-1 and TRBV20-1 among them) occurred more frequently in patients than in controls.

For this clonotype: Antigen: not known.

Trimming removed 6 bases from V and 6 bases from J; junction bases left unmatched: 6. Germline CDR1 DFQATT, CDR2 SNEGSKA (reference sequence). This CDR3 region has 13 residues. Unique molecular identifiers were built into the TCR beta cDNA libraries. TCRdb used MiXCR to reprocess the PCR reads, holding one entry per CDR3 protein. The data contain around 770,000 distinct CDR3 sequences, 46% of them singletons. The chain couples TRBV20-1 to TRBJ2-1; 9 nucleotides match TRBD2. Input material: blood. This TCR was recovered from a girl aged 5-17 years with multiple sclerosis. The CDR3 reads CSAPGLAINEQFF. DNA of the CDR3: TGCAGTGCCCCAGGACTAGCGATCAATGAGCAGTTCTTC.